This entry is about one T cell receptor (beta chain). The germline V gene has CDR1 ENHRY and CDR2 SYGVKD. V was clipped by 9 bases and J by 13 bases; unmatched bases: 12. The CDR3 spans 14 residues. Clones were read by immunoSEQ multiplex PCR, and TCRdb kept only the in-frame ones, dropping some. Of 150,000 or so clones in the sample, about 89% are singletons; the top ten hold about 3.5%. This sample was taken from a study of cytomegalovirus exposure and HLA in healthy donors. The gene calls are TRBV10-3 and TRBJ2-1; 13 bases map to TRBD2. This TCR came from a woman aged 18-29 years in good health and CMV-seropositive. The sequenced sample consisted of PBMCs. CDR3 in amino acids: CAISLDTSGRVQFF. The CDR3 nucleotides are TGTGCCATTTCCTTGGATACTAGCGGGAGGGTCCAGTTCTTC.